Listed below are T cell receptor beta chains from one sample, sequenced in a study of shared clonotypes between healthy human individuals. Clones were sequenced by immunoSEQ multiplex PCR, and TCRdb holds only the in-frame ones, with some missing. This sample has 2 million to 3 million clones; roughly 93% occur once, and the top ten carry roughly 0.39%. The material sequenced was naive CD4+ T cells from PBMCs. The source is a man aged 18 to 35 in good health. Some clones in this sample may be carry-over from other donors' samples. The CDR3 runs from the conserved cysteine through the conserved F or W. D genes are given only for firm matches. Clone size is stated in some rows and not others, as once, few, many or a class when expanded.

>14|TRBJ2-1|TRBV7-9|-|-
CASSSRTASNEQFF
TGTGCCAGCAGCTCGAGGACAGCGAGCAATGAGCAGTTCTTC
>16|TRBJ2-2|TRBV5-1|-|-
CASSLGPAENTGELFF
TGCGCCAGCAGCTTGGGTCCAGCGGAGAACACCGGGGAGCTGTTTTTT
>13|TRBJ1-2|TRBV18|few|TRBD1
CASSPPTGDGYTF
TGTGCCAGCTCACCACCGACAGGGGATGGCTACACCTTC
>17|TRBJ1-5|TRBV14|-|-
CASSPQERGDSNQPQHF
TGTGCCAGCAGCCCACAAGAGAGGGGGGATAGCAATCAGCCCCAGCATTTT
>16|TRBJ2-7|TRBV4-2|-|TRBD1
CASSLTGTGFSYEQYF
TGTGCCAGCAGCCTCACCGGGACAGGATTCTCCTACGAGCAGTACTTC
>15|TRBJ2-1|TRBV6-5|-|-
CASSYVPNSYNEQFF
TGTGCCAGCAGTTACGTCCCTAACTCCTACAATGAGCAGTTCTTC
>15|TRBJ2-3|TRBV5-4|once|TRBD1
CASSPGQGGTDTQYF
TGTGCCAGCAGCCCGGGACAGGGTGGCACAGATACGCAGTATTTT
>15|TRBJ1-1|TRBV10-3|few|-
CAIRNKETLNTEAFF
TGTGCCATCAGAAACAAAGAGACCTTGAACACTGAAGCTTTCTTT
>14|TRBJ2-1|TRBV11-3|-|-
CASSPRQALNEQFF
TGTGCCAGCAGCCCGCGACAGGCGTTAAATGAGCAGTTCTTC
>15|TRBJ2-1|TRBV7-7|-|TRBD2
CASSPGLAGNNEQFF
TGTGCCAGCAGCCCGGGACTAGCGGGGAACAATGAGCAGTTCTTC
>15|TRBJ2-1|TRBV27|-|TRBD1
CASNFFGQGFNEQFF
TGTGCCAGCAACTTTTTCGGACAGGGTTTTAATGAGCAGTTCTTC
>16|TRBJ2-5|TRBV19|-|-
CASSFNTGGFQETQYF
TGTGCCAGTAGTTTCAACACGGGTGGTTTCCAAGAGACCCAGTACTTC
>16|TRBJ2-3|TRBV5-1|-|-
CASRMSGSPGTDTQYF
TGCGCCAGCAGAATGTCCGGGAGCCCTGGCACAGATACGCAGTATTTT
>16|TRBJ1-6|TRBV30|-|-
CAWSLGPSAYNSPLHF
TGTGCCTGGAGTTTAGGGCCCTCGGCCTATAATTCACCCCTCCACTTT
>14|TRBJ1-1|TRBV4-2|-|TRBD1
CASSRTDRDTEAFF
TGTGCCAGCAGCCGAACCGACAGGGACACTGAAGCTTTCTTT
>14|TRBJ2-7|TRBV7-8|-|-
CASSPQTDSYEQYF
TGTGCCAGCAGCCCCCAAACGGACAGCTACGAGCAGTACTTC
>13|TRBJ1-2|TRBV10-1|-|TRBD1
CASSSGTGGGYTF
TGCGCCAGCAGTTCCGGGACAGGGGGCGGCTACACCTTC
>13|TRBJ2-3|TRBV27|-|-
CASKLGGTDTQYF
TGTGCCAGCAAACTGGGGGGCACAGATACGCAGTATTTT
>14|TRBJ2-7|TRBV7-2|-|-
CASSYLGVLDEQYF
TGTGCCAGCAGCTACCTAGGGGTCTTAGACGAGCAGTACTTC
>14|TRBJ2-3|TRBV2|-|TRBD2
CASRERAGVYTQYF
TGTGCCAGCAGGGAAAGGGCGGGAGTATATACGCAGTATTTT
>14|TRBJ1-1|TRBV10-1|few|TRBD1
CASSDDRGRTEAFF
TGCGCCAGCAGCGACGACAGGGGGCGAACTGAAGCTTTCTTT
>14|TRBJ2-1|TRBV7-8|-|TRBD1
CASRNRGQADEQFF
TGTGCCAGCAGAAACAGGGGCCAGGCGGATGAGCAGTTCTTC
>15|TRBJ2-5|TRBV9|-|-
CASSVGWPYQETQYF
TGTGCCAGCAGCGTGGGGTGGCCGTACCAAGAGACCCAGTACTTC
>15|TRBJ1-1|TRBV28|-|TRBD1
CASSSTGAPNTEAFF
TGTGCCAGCAGTTCGACAGGGGCCCCGAACACTGAAGCTTTCTTT
>14|TRBJ1-5|TRBV6-1|-|-
CASRTGGANQPQHF
TGTGCCAGCAGAACGGGGGGTGCGAATCAGCCCCAGCATTTT
>15|TRBJ2-1|TRBV28|-|TRBD2
CASSGTGGRYNEQFF
TGTGCCAGCAGTGGCACGGGGGGTCGATACAATGAGCAGTTCTTC